This T cell receptor beta chain was profiled in a study of cytomegalovirus exposure and HLA in healthy donors. With respect to this clone: Its specificity is unknown.

This CDR3 is built from 16 residues. The germline V gene has CDR1 SGHTA and CDR2 FQGNSA. J gave up 4 bases and V 1 base, and 10 bases lay outside the gene matches. Study-level results: Researchers counted about 150 TCR beta chains as cytomegalovirus-associated.

The PCR employed 60 Vbeta primers together with 13 Jbeta primers. The table came from immunoSEQ multiplex PCR; TCRdb's copy has only in-frame clones and leaves some out. Found here are approximately 100,000 clones; the top ten clones hold about 0.59%. V and J are TRBV7-2 and TRBJ2-7; the match to TRBD1 covers 7 bases. This receptor was obtained from a man aged 50 to 60 in good health and CMV-seronegative. Sequencing input: PBMCs. CDR3 in amino acids: CASSLVPTGSGYEQYF. The DNA for the CDR3 is TGTGCCAGCAGCTTAGTCCCGACAGGGTCTGGGTACGAGCAGTACTTC.